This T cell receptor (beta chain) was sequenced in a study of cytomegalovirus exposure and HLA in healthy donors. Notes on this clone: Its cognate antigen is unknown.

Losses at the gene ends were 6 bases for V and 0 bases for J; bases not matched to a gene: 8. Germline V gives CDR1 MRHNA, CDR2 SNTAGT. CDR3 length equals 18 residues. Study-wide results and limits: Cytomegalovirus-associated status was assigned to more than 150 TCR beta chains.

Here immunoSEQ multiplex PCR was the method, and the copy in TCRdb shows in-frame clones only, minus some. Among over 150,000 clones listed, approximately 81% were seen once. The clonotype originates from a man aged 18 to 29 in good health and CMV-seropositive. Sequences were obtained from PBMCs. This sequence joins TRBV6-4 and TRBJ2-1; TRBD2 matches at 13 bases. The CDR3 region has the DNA TGTGCCAGCAGCGAAGGACTAGCGGGGGTTACCTCCTACAATGAGCAGTTCTTC. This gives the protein CASSEGLAGVTSYNEQFF.